These T cell receptor beta chains were read from a single sample in a study of early T cells in non-severe SARS-CoV-2 infection. TCRdb independently ran MiXCR on the 5' RACE reads; one entry per CDR3 protein. The repertoire includes roughly 70,000 distinct CDR3 sequences, roughly a fifth of them detected once, and approximately 16% sits in the top ten. This material consisted of whole blood, taken at baseline. Receptors were obtained from an adult who was a healthcare worker with PCR-confirmed SARS-CoV-2 infection or an uninfected control (not recorded which). Both conserved end residues are part of each CDR3. The order of the fields is V gene, D gene, clone size, J gene, CDR3 DNA, CDR3 protein. A D gene is named only where the DNA matches it firmly. Not every row has a clone size; where given, it reads once, few, many or a size class.

v_gene: TRBV4-1; d_gene: TRBD2; abundance: .; j_gene: TRBJ2-1; CDR3nt: TGCGCCAGCAGCCAAAGTTTCCTCGCGGGGGGATACAATGAGCAGTTCTTC; CDR3aa: CASSQSFLAGGYNEQFF
v_gene: TRBV7-9; d_gene: TRBD2; abundance: .; j_gene: TRBJ2-5; CDR3nt: TGTGCCAGCAGCCCTAGCGGGGGGGCCGCGGAGACCCAGTACTTC; CDR3aa: CASSPSGGAAETQYF
v_gene: TRBV12-5; d_gene: .; abundance: .; j_gene: TRBJ2-3; CDR3nt: TGTTTGACAGATACGCAGTATTTT; CDR3aa: CLTDTQYF
v_gene: TRBV12-3/TRBV12-4; d_gene: .; abundance: .; j_gene: TRBJ1-1; CDR3nt: TGTGCCAGCAGCCTCACCTTGGGGAACACTGAAGCTTTCTTT; CDR3aa: CASSLTLGNTEAFF
v_gene: TRBV4-1; d_gene: .; abundance: .; j_gene: TRBJ1-2; CDR3nt: TGCGCCAGCAGCCAAGGCGGGGAGGGGTCAGGTGGCTACACCTTC; CDR3aa: CASSQGGEGSGGYTF
v_gene: TRBV4-1; d_gene: TRBD1; abundance: few; j_gene: TRBJ2-2; CDR3nt: TGCGCCAGCAGCCAAGATCCCCCCGAGGCAGGGGGCACCGGGGAGCTGTTTTTT; CDR3aa: CASSQDPPEAGGTGELFF
v_gene: TRBV5-5; d_gene: .; abundance: .; j_gene: TRBJ1-1; CDR3nt: TGTGCCAGCACCATTGGGGGCCGGGCCGGCACTGAAGCTTTCTTT; CDR3aa: CASTIGGRAGTEAFF
v_gene: TRBV10-3; d_gene: TRBD2; abundance: few; j_gene: TRBJ2-3; CDR3nt: TGTGCCATCAGTGACGGGGGGGATATTACGCAGTATTTT; CDR3aa: CAISDGGDITQYF
v_gene: TRBV10-2; d_gene: TRBD2; abundance: .; j_gene: TRBJ2-7; CDR3nt: TGCGCCAGCAGATCCCAGACTAGCGGGGGGGACTACGAGCAGTACTTC; CDR3aa: CASRSQTSGGDYEQYF
v_gene: TRBV3-1; d_gene: TRBD2; abundance: .; j_gene: TRBJ2-3; CDR3nt: TGTGCCAGCAGCCATTCCACTAGCGGGGGTACCACAGATACGCAGTATTTT; CDR3aa: CASSHSTSGGTTDTQYF
v_gene: TRBV14; d_gene: .; abundance: .; j_gene: TRBJ1-4; CDR3nt: TGTGCCAGCAGCCCGCCCGGGGGACGTAATGAAAAACTGTTTTTT; CDR3aa: CASSPPGGRNEKLFF
v_gene: TRBV27; d_gene: TRBD1; abundance: .; j_gene: TRBJ2-5; CDR3nt: TGTGCCAGCAGTTTCTCCGGGACAGGCAAGACCCAGTACTTC; CDR3aa: CASSFSGTGKTQYF
v_gene: TRBV7-9; d_gene: TRBD1; abundance: .; j_gene: TRBJ2-3; CDR3nt: TGTGCCAGCAGCTTGGGACAGGGTCCTAGCACAGATACGCAGTATTTT; CDR3aa: CASSLGQGPSTDTQYF
v_gene: TRBV7-6; d_gene: .; abundance: .; j_gene: TRBJ2-3; CDR3nt: TGTGCCAGCAGCTTAGAGGCAGATACGCAGTATTTT; CDR3aa: CASSLEADTQYF
v_gene: TRBV12-3/TRBV12-4; d_gene: .; abundance: few; j_gene: TRBJ1-2; CDR3nt: TGTGCCAGCAGTGATAATGGGGGCGATGGCTACACCTTC; CDR3aa: CASSDNGGDGYTF
v_gene: TRBV30; d_gene: .; abundance: few; j_gene: TRBJ2-5; CDR3nt: TGTGCCTGGAGTGGACTCACTCAAGAGACCCAGTACTTC; CDR3aa: CAWSGLTQETQYF
v_gene: TRBV3-1; d_gene: .; abundance: .; j_gene: TRBJ2-2; CDR3nt: TGTGCCAGCAGCCCCCGGACAGATAGGACCGGGGAGCTGTTTTTT; CDR3aa: CASSPRTDRTGELFF
v_gene: TRBV7-8; d_gene: .; abundance: .; j_gene: TRBJ2-3; CDR3nt: TGTGCCAGCAGCGCTTTATTTCCCTTGGGCACAGATACGCAGTATTTT; CDR3aa: CASSALFPLGTDTQYF
v_gene: TRBV5-1; d_gene: .; abundance: few; j_gene: TRBJ2-1; CDR3nt: TGCGCCAGCAGGCGGCTTATCGATGAGCAGTTCTTC; CDR3aa: CASRRLIDEQFF
v_gene: TRBV11-2; d_gene: .; abundance: few; j_gene: TRBJ2-1; CDR3nt: TGTGCCAGCAGCTTGGACAGATCGTGGGTAGGTGAGCAGTTCTTC; CDR3aa: CASSLDRSWVGEQFF
v_gene: TRBV20-1; d_gene: .; abundance: few; j_gene: TRBJ2-7; CDR3nt: TGCAGTGCTAGAGATCAGGTTGTCGGGACCGAGCAGTACTTC; CDR3aa: CSARDQVVGTEQYF
v_gene: TRBV12-5; d_gene: .; abundance: .; j_gene: TRBJ2-3; CDR3nt: TGTGCTAGTGGTTTGGGGAGGACGGTGAATACAGATACGCAGTATTTT; CDR3aa: CASGLGRTVNTDTQYF
v_gene: TRBV25-1; d_gene: TRBD1; abundance: .; j_gene: TRBJ1-4; CDR3nt: TGTGCCAGCAGTGAGGGACAGGGATGGGAAAAACTGTTTTTT; CDR3aa: CASSEGQGWEKLFF
v_gene: TRBV7-8; d_gene: .; abundance: many; j_gene: TRBJ2-2; CDR3nt: TGTGCCAGCTTCCGGGGGCCAACGAACACCGGGGAGCTGTTTTTT; CDR3aa: CASFRGPTNTGELFF
v_gene: TRBV6-2/TRBV6-3; d_gene: TRBD1; abundance: .; j_gene: TRBJ1-2; CDR3nt: TGTGCCAGTCGGACAGGGGCTGACTATGGCTACACCTTC; CDR3aa: CASRTGADYGYTF
v_gene: TRBV12-3/TRBV12-4; d_gene: .; abundance: .; j_gene: TRBJ1-4; CDR3nt: TGTGCCAGCACAGGACGGGCTGGGACTAATGAAAAACTGTTTTTT; CDR3aa: CASTGRAGTNEKLFF
v_gene: TRBV29-1; d_gene: .; abundance: .; j_gene: TRBJ1-1; CDR3nt: TGCAGCGTTGTTCCAGGGGCTGAAGCTTTCTTT; CDR3aa: CSVVPGAEAFF